The clone carrying this T cell receptor beta chain was found once. Germline CDR1 is SGHVS and CDR2 is FNYEAQ. V lost 5 bases, J lost 4 bases, and 14 bases lay in between. This CDR3 has 14 residues. The data are from a study of blood T cell repertoires in COVID-19. Study-wide background: Acute and convalescent COVID-19 specimens originated in the United States, Italy and Spain. Sample material is recorded as cDNA or gDNA derived from T cells, B-cell-depleted T cells, or PBMCs.

The authors' processing: Reference gene primers were amplified, and this amplification served to estimate nucleated cell counts. TCRdb keeps only in-frame clones here, not all; method: immunoSEQ multiplex PCR. V, J and clone size reflect that table, while D and trimming were determined from the DNA. The data show 250,000 to 350,000 clones, 70% to 90% seen once. The sample comprised peripheral blood. The receptor's source is a woman in her twenties or thirties who had recovered from COVID-19. The chain uses TRBV7-6 and TRBJ1-2, with D possibly TRBD1 on 6 matching bases. The CDR3 sequence: CASSREPTGYGYTF. CDR3 DNA sequence: TGTGCCAGCAGCCGAGAGCCGACAGGCTATGGCTACACCTTC. Full variable domain (remainder filled in from reference TRBV7-6 and TRBJ1-2): GAGVSQSPRYKVTKRGQDVALRCDPISGHVSLYWYRQALGQGPEFLTYFNYEAQQDKSGLPNDRFSAERPEGSISTLTIQRTEQRDSAMYRCASSREPTGYGYTFGSGTRLTVV.